This T cell receptor beta chain is from a study of CD8+CD57+ T cells in acquired aplastic anemia. Study summary: Recorded DNA amounts for sorted CD4+ and CD8+ cells had an average of 3.2 ug. Regarding the study as a whole: Patients and controls shared about 30 CD8+ CDR3 sequences.

Profiling of TCR beta VDJ combinations and CDR3 sequences used genomic DNA as template. Using its own MiXCR run on the reads, TCRdb lists one record per CDR3 protein. Of a few hundred thousand distinct CDR3 sequences detected, roughly half appear once; the ten largest clones hold around 7.6%. This clonotype is a singleton in its sample. What it binds is unknown. Germline loops: CDR1 DFQATT, CDR2 SNEGSKA (reference sequence). With V trimmed by 3 bases and J by 9 bases, 7 bases remained unmatched. CDR3 length: 13 amino acids. The sequencing input was sorted CD4+, CD8+, or CD8+CD57+ T cells (not recorded which) from PBMCs. The chain links TRBV20-1 to TRBJ2-1, with 8 bases fitting TRBD1. This clonotype was obtained from a human donor with severe aplastic anemia or a healthy control (not recorded which). CDR3 amino acids: CSASFQGAIEQFF. For the CDR3, the DNA is TGCAGTGCTAGTTTCCAGGGGGCTATTGAGCAGTTCTTC.